The clone carrying this T cell receptor (beta chain) was recorded many times. Its antigen is unidentified. With V trimmed by 1 base and J by 5 bases, 8 bases remained unmatched. The CDR3 runs 18 residues. Germline V lookup: CDR1 MGHRA, CDR2 YSYEKL. In the library, individual cDNA molecules carried attached unique molecular identifiers. TCRdb reprocessed the 5' RACE reads with MiXCR, giving one entry per CDR3 protein. The repertoire holds some 45,000 distinct CDR3 sequences, roughly 4% seen once, with 3% to 3.5% in the top ten. This entry comes from a study of early T cells in non-severe SARS-CoV-2 infection. In the study overall: Sequenced material consisted of bulk RNA (from unsorted whole blood), and chains were unpaired. The study's findings and limits: Matching with VDJdb favored anti-spike CD8 responses (missing private and CD4 specificities).

The sequence derives from an adult who was a healthcare worker with PCR-confirmed SARS-CoV-2 infection or an uninfected control (not recorded which). The material sequenced was whole blood. V and J are TRBV4-1 and TRBJ2-1; 13 bases line up with TRBD2. CDR3 protein: CASSQAQLAGGPDNEQFF. As DNA, the CDR3 is TGCGCCAGCAGCCAAGCTCAACTAGCGGGGGGGCCCGACAATGAGCAGTTCTTC.